This T cell receptor (beta chain) was observed in a study of cytomegalovirus exposure and HLA in healthy donors. Germline CDR1 SNHLY, CDR2 FYNNEI. The CDR3 has 14 residues. V dropped 4 bases and J dropped 6; count of bases not matched to a gene: 8. Study-level points and caveats: A cluster of highly shared sequence variants was likely a sequencing artifact. A few V segments could not be told apart, such as TRBV6-2 and TRBV6-3, and were left out.

In the case of this clone: Its target is not known.

The PCR employed 60 Vbeta primers together with 13 Jbeta primers. Original processing methods: Among the unique TCR beta chains that a later analysis counted, about 84 million in all, about 10 million were shared. Produced via immunoSEQ multiplex PCR; TCRdb's table is partial and in-frame only. From that table come the V and J calls and clone size; the DNA was used to work out D and trimming. The table shows around 110,000 clones, with about three quarters occurring only once. The chain couples TRBV2 to TRBJ2-7; TRBD1 matches at 8 bases. The clonotype comes from a boy under 18 in good health and CMV-seronegative. The sample consisted of PBMCs. CDR3 bases: TGTGCCAGCAGTGTCGAAGGACAGGGCGGCGAGCAGTACTTC. It translates to CASSVEGQGGEQYF.